These T cell receptor beta chains were read from a single sample in a study of cytomegalovirus exposure and HLA in healthy donors. Some clones are missing from TCRdb's copy, which holds only in-frame ones; the method was immunoSEQ multiplex PCR. This table has more than 130,000 clones, approximately 86% appearing once. The specimen sequenced was PBMCs. These receptors were collected from a woman aged 18-35 years in good health and CMV-seropositive. CDR3s include the opening cysteine and the closing phenylalanine or tryptophan. Fields, in order: CDR3 protein, V gene.

CASSETGGTGANVLTF,TRBV23-1
CASSRGVTSSTDTQYF,TRBV4-1
CASRPPGHSTDTQYF,TRBV28
CASSEALQAGNTEAFF,TRBV2
CASSYSPSGSTDTQYF,TRBV6-5
CASSRGSPGQGDEQYF,TRBV5-4
CASREGNQPQHF,TRBV27
CASSYGRRGNSPLHF,TRBV6-5
CASGLNRGAGELFF,TRBV6-6
CSVDRAGIAGELFF,TRBV29-1
CASSPSQGAYTEAFF,TRBV7-6
CASSPSGGGQNTDTQYF,TRBV9
CASSASGRATSETQYF,TRBV9
CASSPTTGSFYGYTF,TRBV28
CATGGDSEQYF,TRBV10-3
CASSIQGLGQPQHF,TRBV21-1
CATSRDTSGLTDTQYF,TRBV15
CASSLDGQTKEAFF,TRBV6-6
CSASNKETQYF,TRBV20-1
CASSVASGAYNEQFF,TRBV9